Given below is one T cell receptor (beta chain) in context. Clones were sequenced by immunoSEQ multiplex PCR, and TCRdb holds only the in-frame ones, with some missing. The sample carries about 250,000 clones, around nine tenths recorded once. Germline V gene lookup returns CDR1 MNHEY and CDR2 SVGEGT. V was cut by 3 bases and J by 6 bases, with 11 bases left in between. This CDR3 comprises 14 residues. The data were taken from a study of blood T cell repertoires in COVID-19. Across the whole study: Whether acute or convalescent, the COVID-19 samples came from the United States, Italy and Spain.

The sequenced sample was peripheral blood. V and J are TRBV6-2 or TRBV6-3 and TRBJ2-2; D is uncertain. The receptor's source is a woman aged 55-69 years who had recovered from COVID-19. The CDR3 loop reads CASSYTLTAGELFF. In DNA form, the CDR3 reads TGTGCCAGCAGTTATACCCTCACGGCCGGGGAGCTGTTTTTT.